The subject of this entry is one TCR beta chain. The table lists this clonotype with a few counts. Its antigen is not yet known. No much larger clonotype is one base removed from it; base qualities were not supplied. This entry is derived from a study of CDR3 diversity in severe acne (dated by TCRdb to about 2019). The CDR3 starts with the cysteine, ends with the phenylalanine, and has 15 residues. The retained sequence is limited to the CDR3, 45 bases, with the frame set at the first base. V loses 6 bases of germline sequence and J loses 0 bases, and the interval between the two ends is 14 bases. CDR1 and CDR2, looked up from the germline V gene, are SNHLY and FYNNEI. Receptors were amplified or captured by PCR. The instrument given in TCRdb is Illumina HiSeq 2000. In TCRdb, the public reads were trimmed at Q25 with fastp and aligned with MiXCR, with productive beta chains retained. Identical CDR3 proteins give one entry, which carries the most common genes and DNA. Within this sample are about 90,000 distinct CDR3 sequences, with about 52% of them counted one time only. The top ten constitute 9.5% to 13% of the sample.

The origin of this receptor is a male donor in good health, serving as a control. The chain joins TRBV2 to TRBJ1-2; the D gene assignment is ambiguous. The sequencing sample was made of blood. The CDR3 has the sequence CASSLEAVANYGYTF. The DNA is as follows: TGTGCCAGCAGCCTCGAGGCGGTAGCTAACTATGGCTACACCTTC.